The next 17 T cell receptor beta chains were all read from a single sample in a study of shared clonotypes between healthy human individuals. Naive CD8 cells comprised CD45RO-negative, CCR7-positively selected cells, excluding terminally differentiated effector memory CD45RA+ cells. Profiling relied on immunoSEQ multiplex PCR, and the TCRdb table lists in-frame clones only, not all of them. The sample consists of around 2,000,000 clones, approximately 94% of them appearing once. Source material: naive CD8+ T cells sorted from blood. The receptors shown here come from a man younger than 35 in good health.

The chain combines TRBV28 with TRBJ2-7; a possible D gene is TRBD2 (5 bases). The CDR3 consists of 14 residues. V lost 2 bases to trimming and J lost 3 bases, with 11 bases between them. Germline values: CDR1 MDHEN, CDR2 SYDVKM. DNA for the CDR3: TGTGCCAGCAGTTTACCGGGGTACAACTACGAGCAGTACTTC. Translating gives CASSLPGYNYEQYF.

The rearrangement links TRBV4-1 to TRBJ1-1, with D perhaps TRBD1 (5 bases). V was trimmed by 0 bases and J by 7 bases, leaving 15 bases between them. The V gene's germline CDR1 is MGHRA and CDR2 YSYEKL. The CDR3 is 15 residues long. CDR3 residues: CASSQDRTGVVEAFF. CDR3 DNA sequence: TGCGCCAGCAGCCAAGATCGCACGGGGGTTGTTGAAGCTTTCTTT.

V usage is TRBV29-1 and J usage is TRBJ2-7; D uncertain. There are 11 residues in the CDR3. The V and J ends lost 6 bases and 2 bases respectively, with 8 bases between them. From germline, CDR1 is SQVTM and CDR2 ANQGSEA. For the CDR3, the DNA is TGCAGCGTGACCAGCACCTACGAGCAGTACTTC. Residues: CSVTSTYEQYF.

The chain carries TRBV9 and TRBJ2-3; D possibly corresponds to TRBD2 (5 bases). This CDR3 has 13 residues. V was clipped by 0 bases and J by 6 bases, with 8 bases between them. CDR1 and CDR2 from the germline V gene are SGDLS and YYNGEE. In DNA form, the CDR3 reads TGTGCCAGCAGCGTAGCGGGAATGGATACGCAGTATTTT. Its protein is CASSVAGMDTQYF.

The J gene is TRBJ1-1, the V gene TRBV7-9, with D tentatively TRBD1 (6 bases). Trimming took off 0 bases at V and 6 bases at J, with 14 bases between the two ends. The germline V gene encodes CDR1 SEHNR and CDR2 FQNEAQ (reference sequence). The CDR3 is 15 amino acids. The CDR3 DNA sequence: TGTGCCAGCAGCTTAGCATGGGACACGGGACCTGAAGCTTTCTTT. Protein sequence: CASSLAWDTGPEAFF.

This clone has only one observation. The chain employs TRBV11-2 and TRBJ2-1; weak D call: TRBD1 (6 bases). V was trimmed by 5 bases and J by 5 bases, leaving 19 bases between them. The CDR3 consists of 16 residues. Germline V CDR1 and CDR2: SGHAT, FQNNGV. CDR3 sequence (DNA): TGTGCCAGCAGCGTCGCTGCTGGACAGAGTGACAATGAGCAGTTCTTC. It specifies CASSVAAGQSDNEQFF.

This clone was seen just once. The V gene is TRBV11-2, the J gene TRBJ2-3; D could derive from TRBD1 or TRBD2 (5 bases each). The V and J ends lost 2 bases and 4 bases respectively, with 7 bases between them. There are 13 residues in the CDR3. From germline, CDR1 is SGHAT and CDR2 FQNNGV. The CDR3 DNA follows: TGTGCCAGCAGCTTATGGGGGTCAGATACGCAGTATTTT. Amino acid sequence: CASSLWGSDTQYF.

The chain carries TRBV7-8 and TRBJ2-7; D might be TRBD1 or TRBD2, each matching 5 bases. Germline V gene lookup returns CDR1 SGHVS and CDR2 FQNEAQ. This CDR3 is built from 14 residues. The germline V and J ends were trimmed by 0 bases and 4 bases, with 10 bases remaining between them. The CDR3 is CASSLAGTLYEQYF. The CDR3 DNA follows: TGTGCCAGCAGCTTAGCGGGGACCCTATACGAGCAGTACTTC.

This chain uses TRBV30 with TRBJ2-3; D might be TRBD1 (6 bases). The germline V gene has CDR1 GTSNPN and CDR2 SVGIG (reference sequence). This CDR3 is built from 15 residues. V was pared by 0 bases and J by 0 bases, with 10 bases between. This CDR3 reads CAWSVGAKSTDTQYF. The CDR3, as DNA: TGTGCCTGGAGTGTGGGGGCCAAAAGCACAGATACGCAGTATTTT.

The chain employs TRBV9 and TRBJ2-5; D unresolved. V lost 3 bases and J lost 3, with 15 bases in between. CDR1 and CDR2 (germline): SGDLS, YYNGEE. This CDR3 has 15 amino acids. This CDR3 reads CASSARRGPKETQYF. CDR3 nucleotide sequence: TGTGCCAGCAGCGCGCGGCGAGGCCCAAAAGAGACCCAGTACTTC.

V usage is TRBV7-9 and J usage is TRBJ2-3; D remains ambiguous. The CDR3 covers 14 residues. CDR1 SEHNR and CDR2 FQNEAQ come from the germline V gene (reference sequence). Trimming removed 1 base from V and 5 bases from J, with 10 bases in between. The CDR3 here is CASSLGLQEDTQYF. The CDR3 coding sequence is TGTGCCAGCAGCTTAGGTCTGCAGGAAGATACGCAGTATTTT.

Notes on this clone: The sample contains more than one DNA sequence encoding this CDR3. CDR3 nucleotides: TGTGCCAGCCGACTAGCGGAAAGTTACGAGCAGTACTTC. Encoded protein: CASRLAESYEQYF. The V and J genes are TRBV6-5 and TRBJ2-7, with 9 nucleotides matching TRBD2. V lost 8 bases to trimming and J lost 4 bases; unmatched junction nucleotides: 6. The CDR3 has 13 residues. Per the germline V gene, CDR1 is MNHEY and CDR2 is SVGAGI.

A note on this clone: Its ends do not fully match the called genes, so a read error is possible. V is TRBV7-7 and J is TRBJ2-5; 8 bases line up with TRBD1. CDR3 size: 15 residues. Germline lookup yields CDR1 SSHAT and CDR2 FNYEAQ (reference sequence). In nucleotides, the CDR3 is TGTGCTAGCAGCTCCGGGACAGGTTATGGAGAGACCCAGTACTTC. Translated, it gives CASSSGTGYGETQYF.

The chain combines TRBV7-9 with TRBJ1-1; D gene uncertain. The CDR3 spans 13 residues. Trimming stripped 5 bases from V and 4 bases from J, with 11 bases between. The germline V gene encodes CDR1 SEHNR and CDR2 FQNEAQ (reference sequence). CDR3 amino acids: CASSPTDGTEAFF. The CDR3 region has the DNA TGTGCCAGCAGCCCGACCGATGGCACTGAAGCTTTCTTT. Full variable domain (remainder filled in from reference TRBV7-9 and TRBJ1-1): DTGVSQNPRHKITKRGQNVTFRCDPISEHNRLYWYRQTLGQGPEFLTYFQNEAQLEKSRLLSDRFSAERPKGSFSTLEIQRTEQGDSAMYLCASSPTDGTEAFFGQGTRLTVV.

Turning to this clone: The sample carries other DNA sequences with the same CDR3. The V and J genes are TRBV7-6 and TRBJ2-7; 7 bases match TRBD2. CDR3 size: 14 residues. Per germline, CDR1 SGHVS and CDR2 FNYEAQ. V trimming: 0 bases; J trimming: 6 bases; junction bases outside the gene matches: 5. CDR3 loop: CASSLAGGPSEQYF. The CDR3 bases are TGTGCCAGCAGCTTAGCGGGAGGGCCTTCCGAGCAGTACTTC.

This chain joins TRBV7-9 and TRBJ1-3; D is unclear. The CDR3 totals 14 residues. From germline, CDR1 is SEHNR and CDR2 FQNEAQ (reference sequence). Trimming took 3 bases from V and 4 from J, leaving 10 bases between them. CDR3 DNA sequence: TGTGCCAGCAGCTTTGCAGGAGACGGAAACACCATATATTTT. Translated: CASSFAGDGNTIYF. Filled out from reference TRBV7-9 and TRBJ1-3, the complete variable domain reads DTGVSQNPRHKITKRGQNVTFRCDPISEHNRLYWYRQTLGQGPEFLTYFQNEAQLEKSRLLSDRFSAERPKGSFSTLEIQRTEQGDSAMYLCASSFAGDGNTIYFGEGSWLTVV.

This chain joins TRBV5-5 and TRBJ1-2, with no clear D. V was pared by 0 bases and J by 4 bases, with 10 bases between. Germline V gives CDR1 SGHKS, CDR2 YYEKEE (reference sequence). This CDR3 has 14 amino acids. The CDR3 DNA is TGTGCCAGCAGCTTGGAGATGGGGTCCTATGGCTACACCTTC. Translation gives CASSLEMGSYGYTF.